Presented here are 10 T cell receptor beta chains from one specimen sequenced in a study (dated by TCRdb to the mid-2010s). Library prep was done by 5' RACE. TCRdb shows the sequencer as Illumina MiSeq. TCRdb reprocessed the public reads (quality trimming at Q25 with fastp, clone calling with MiXCR) and kept in-frame beta chains. Rows merge per CDR3 protein into single entries with the most common DNA and genes. For this sample the table gives about 6,700 distinct CDR3 sequences, of which 50% were detected only once. Together, the top ten hold roughly 3.1% of the sample. Material: naive CD4+ T cells sorted from a lymph node. The meaning of the sample's cell subset or site label: naive CD4+ T cells, CD4+CD45RA+CD25-. These receptors were obtained from a female donor with breast cancer.

The CDR3 protein is CASSLGRDTGELFF. Here the CDR3 DNA reads TGTGCCAGCAGCTTGGGGAGAGACACCGGGGAGCTGTTTTTT. The chain employs TRBV7-3 and TRBJ2-2; tentatively, D is TRBD2 (5 bases). Per germline, CDR1 SGHTA and CDR2 FQGTGA. V lost 3 bases and J 3 bases, leaving 8 bases between the germline ends. There are 14 residues in the CDR3.

V usage is TRBV5-1 and J usage is TRBJ1-3; 8 nucleotides line up with TRBD1. The ends lost 4 bases at V and 4 bases at J; junction bases unmatched: 10. The V gene's germline CDR1 is SGHRS and CDR2 YFSETQ. The CDR3 spans 16 residues. The CDR3, as DNA: TGCGCCAGCAGCGGTGGGAGACAGGGGTCCGGAAACACCATATATTTT. Its protein is CASSGGRQGSGNTIYF.

This clonotype was seen only a few times. The chain carries TRBV5-1 and TRBJ2-1; D not certain. Germline V gene sequence: CDR1 SGHRS, CDR2 YFSETQ. V was cut by 0 bases and J by 10 bases, with 11 bases left in between. CDR3 length equals 13 residues. This CDR3 reads CASSLVATQEQFF. The CDR3 DNA is TGCGCCAGCAGCTTGGTGGCTACCCAAGAGCAGTTCTTC.

V usage is TRBV7-9 and J usage is TRBJ2-7; D gene unclear. Trimming took off 1 base at V and 2 bases at J, with 3 bases between the two ends. The CDR3 has 12 residues. CDR1 is SEHNR, CDR2 FQNEAQ, per germline (reference sequence). The CDR3 DNA follows: TGTGCCAGCAGCTTAGAGGCCTACGAGCAGTACTTC. Amino acids: CASSLEAYEQYF.

The chain carries TRBV29-1 and TRBJ2-5, with D possibly TRBD1 on 5 matching bases. This CDR3 has 13 amino acids. CDR1 is SQVTM, CDR2 ANQGSEA, per germline. Trimming cost V 6 bases and J 2 bases, with 13 bases left between them. This CDR3 reads CSVRGQGQETQYF. The DNA of the CDR3 is TGCAGCGTCCGCGGACAAGGGCAAGAGACCCAGTACTTC.

This clonotype occurred a few times. The V gene is TRBV20-1, the J gene TRBJ2-1; D gene unclear. The CDR3 has 15 amino acids. Germline CDR1 DFQATT, CDR2 SNEGSKA (reference sequence). Trimming removed 3 bases at V and 0 bases at J, with 12 bases between. The DNA of the CDR3 is TGCAGTGCTAGTGAAGCATCCCGCTCCTACAATGAGCAGTTCTTC. It encodes CSASEASRSYNEQFF.

The chain uses TRBV3-1 and TRBJ2-5, with D hard to call. The length of the CDR3 is 16 residues. Trimming cost V 4 bases and J 7 bases, with 22 bases left between them. Germline V CDR1 and CDR2: LGHDT, YNNKEL (reference sequence). Here the CDR3 reads CASSRRGPDVSGTQYF. Written as DNA, the CDR3 is TGTGCCAGCAGCCGTCGTGGTCCGGACGTCTCGGGGACCCAGTACTTC.

This clonotype appeared a few times. This chain connects TRBV5-1 to TRBJ2-5; 11 bases are a match to TRBD2. The CDR3 has 16 residues. J was trimmed by 3 bases and V by 3 bases; bases with no gene match: 7. Germline-derived CDR1 and CDR2 are SGHRS and YFSETQ. The chain's CDR3 is CASSYGTSGTKETQYF. The DNA of the CDR3 is TGCGCCAGCAGCTACGGGACTAGCGGAACCAAAGAGACCCAGTACTTC.

This chain joins TRBV20-1 and TRBJ2-1; TRBD2 aligns across 12 bases. The CDR3 is 15 residues long. Germline assignment: CDR1 DFQATT and CDR2 SNEGSKA (reference sequence). With 6 bases clipped from V and 1 base from J, the junction kept 4 bases outside the gene matches. CDR3 sequence (DNA): TGCAGTGCCTGGACTAGCGGGGAGTCCTACAATGAGCAGTTCTTC. Its protein is CSAWTSGESYNEQFF.

The chain combines TRBV2 with TRBJ2-1, with 10 nucleotides matching TRBD2. Germline CDR1 reads SNHLY; CDR2 reads FYNNEI. Trimming cost V 8 bases and J 5 bases; bases outside gene matches: 21. This CDR3 is built from 19 residues. As DNA, the CDR3 is TGTGCCAGCTACCCCGACCCTAGCGGGAGAGGGAGGTTTGACAATGAGCAGTTCTTC. Its translation: CASYPDPSGRGRFDNEQFF.